This T cell receptor beta chain was captured by sequencing in a study of blood T cell repertoires in COVID-19. Study summary: The United States, Italy and Spain provided the acute and convalescent COVID-19 samples. The analysed material was cDNA or gDNA that came from T cells, B-cell-depleted T cells, or PBMCs.

In the original analysis: Reference gene primer amplification in the assay estimated nucleated cell counts. Here immunoSEQ multiplex PCR was the method, and the copy in TCRdb shows in-frame clones only, minus some. V and J calls and clone size come straight from that table; D and trimming were deduced from the DNA. In the table there are about 200,000 clones, approximately 88% of which are singletons. This TCR was recovered from a man aged 55 to 70 who had recovered from COVID-19. Sequenced sample: peripheral blood.

In DNA form, the CDR3 reads TGTGCCAGCTCACCAGGCGCGGGAGGCACTGAAGCTTTCTTT. This encodes CASSPGAGGTEAFF. The chain couples TRBV18 to TRBJ1-1; D is undetermined. The CDR3 runs to 14 residues. V was trimmed by 2 bases and J by 4 bases, leaving 11 bases between them. In germline, CDR1 is KGHSH, CDR2 LQKENI. The complete variable domain, with remaining parts taken from reference TRBV18 and TRBJ1-1, reads NAGVMQNPRHLVRRRGQEARLRCSPMKGHSHVYWYRQLPEEGLKFMVYLQKENIIDESGMPKERFSAEFPKEGPSILRIQQVVRGDSAAYFCASSPGAGGTEAFFGQGTRLTVV.